A single sample is the source of the 7 T cell receptor beta chains below, sequenced in a study of blood T cells in healthy people across ages. A second 7 to 11 cycle PCR used barcoded and J-beta primers. TCRdb re-analysed the 5' RACE reads in MiXCR, keeping a single row per CDR3 protein. The sample includes 600,000 to 900,000 distinct CDR3 sequences, around a quarter of them seen just once. These data were also reused for a study on T cells of mothers and their children.

Sequencing was done on a sample of blood. The origin of the receptors is a boy between 10 and 17 years old in good health.

This chain links TRBV5-1 with TRBJ2-2; possible D gene TRBD1, 6 bases. The CDR3 is 15 amino acids. Deletions cut 2 bases from V and 3 bases from J, with 11 bases between. Germline CDR1 reads SGHRS; CDR2 reads YFSETQ. Here the CDR3 reads CASSFSGAYTGELFF. The CDR3 DNA follows: TGCGCCAGCAGCTTTTCAGGGGCGTACACCGGGGAGCTGTTTTTT.

This clonotype was counted between two and nine times. The chain uses TRBV6-1 and TRBJ1-4; the match to TRBD1 covers 9 bases. J gave up 5 bases and V 11 bases, and 9 bases lay outside the gene matches. The germline V gene encodes CDR1 MNHNS and CDR2 SASEGT. The CDR3 runs to 14 residues. The CDR3 coding sequence is TGTGCCGCGGACAGGGGTGCAGGGAATGAAAAACTGTTTTTT. Translating it yields CAADRGAGNEKLFF.

This clonotype appeared a few times. V and J are TRBV10-3 and TRBJ1-2; D is perhaps TRBD1 (6 bases). CDR3 length equals 14 residues. V shed 3 bases and J shed 4 bases, with 12 bases lying between them. Germline CDR1 reads ENHRY; CDR2 reads SYGVKD. This CDR3 is CAISDGGLVYGYTF. The CDR3 nucleotides are TGTGCCATCAGTGACGGGGGGCTTGTCTATGGCTACACCTTC.

The chain recombines TRBV12-3 or TRBV12-4 with TRBJ1-1, with D hard to call. This CDR3 spans 10 amino acids. V lost 6 bases, J lost 8 bases, and 7 bases lay in between. Written as DNA, the CDR3 is TGTGCCAGCAGGGCGGCAGAAGCTTTCTTT. It specifies CASRAAEAFF.

This clonotype turned up a few times. The chain couples TRBV20-1 to TRBJ2-4, with a possible D match to TRBD1 (6 bases). The CDR3 has 14 amino acids. The V gene lost 5 bases and the J gene lost 1 base, with 12 bases spanning the gap. The germline V gene encodes CDR1 DFQATT and CDR2 SNEGSKA (reference sequence). The CDR3 region is CSASRDKAKNIQYF. The CDR3 region has the DNA TGCAGTGCTTCCCGGGACAAGGCCAAAAACATTCAGTACTTC.

The chain has TRBV7-2 and TRBJ2-5; 9 nucleotides agree with TRBD2. The DNA end is more similar to TRBJ2-1, so the J call may be wrong. Germline loops: CDR1 SGHTA, CDR2 FQGNSA. This CDR3 spans 16 amino acids. The CDR3 DNA is TGTGCCAGCAGCTTGTGGCGGGGGGGCTCCTTGGATGAGCAGTTCTTC. This encodes CASSLWRGGSLDEQFF.

The J gene is TRBJ1-1, the V gene TRBV3-1, with a possible D match to TRBD1 (5 bases). The CDR3 covers 11 residues. Germline loops: CDR1 LGHDT, CDR2 YNNKEL (reference sequence). V was pared by 7 bases and J by 5 bases, with 8 bases between. The CDR3, as DNA: TGTGCCAGCACCAAGGGGACTGAAGCTTTCTTT. Translated, it gives CASTKGTEAFF.